These T cell receptor beta chains were read from a single sample in a study of cytomegalovirus exposure and HLA in healthy donors. Data came from immunoSEQ multiplex PCR; TCRdb stores just in-frame clones and leaves some out. Among 80,000 to 95,000 clones listed, approximately 71% were seen once. Sequenced: PBMCs. These receptors all come from a young woman in good health and CMV-seropositive. CDR3s include the opening cysteine and the closing phenylalanine or tryptophan. The D gene is left open where the match is weak. Part of the rows lack a size; the others show once, few, many or a class for expanded clones.

NA,TRBD1,TRBV4-1,TRBJ1-4,TGCGCCAGCAGCCAATTTGCGGACAGGGGGTTCACTAATGAAAAACTGTTTTTT,CASSQFADRGFTNEKLFF
NA,TRBD1,TRBV7-2,TRBJ2-2,TGTGCCAGCAGCCCATCTAGGACAGGGACCGGGGAGCTGTTTTTT,CASSPSRTGTGELFF
NA,TRBD1,TRBV19,TRBJ2-7,TGTGCCAGTAGTCCCCGGCCGAGGACAGGGGGTGACGAGCAGTACTTC,CASSPRPRTGGDEQYF
NA,NA,TRBV30,TRBJ2-7,TGTGCCTGGCAACTAGACGCCTACGAGCAGTACTTC,CAWQLDAYEQYF
once,TRBD2,TRBV27,TRBJ2-1,TGTGCCAGCAGCCGAATTCTCCTAGCGGGGGGTAGTAATGAGCAGTTCTTC,CASSRILLAGGSNEQFF
NA,TRBD1,TRBV7-9,TRBJ2-7,TGTTCCAGCAGCTTGACCCCCGGGACAGTCTCCTACGAGCAGTACTTC,CSSSLTPGTVSYEQYF
NA,NA,TRBV5-4,TRBJ2-3,TGTGCCAGCAGCTTAATAACAGGGTTTTCTAGCACAGATACGCAGTATTTT,CASSLITGFSSTDTQYF
once,TRBD2,TRBV19,TRBJ2-5,TGTGCCAGTAGTATTCAGTCCGGGAGGGAGACCCAGTACTTC,CASSIQSGRETQYF
NA,NA,TRBV5-4,TRBJ1-3,TGTGCCAGCAGCTTCGGGAGTGGAAACACCATATATTTT,CASSFGSGNTIYF
NA,TRBD2,TRBV4-1,TRBJ2-7,TGCGCCAGCAGCCAAGGGGAGGGTATCTCCTACGAGCAGTACTTC,CASSQGEGISYEQYF
NA,TRBD2,TRBV7-3,TRBJ2-3,TGTGCCAGCAGCTTAAGAGGGGGACTAGCGGGAGGAACAGATACGCAGTATTTT,CASSLRGGLAGGTDTQYF
NA,TRBD2,TRBV2,TRBJ2-1,TGTGCCAGCAGCCTATCCGGGACTAGCGGGAGAACTGAGCAGTTCTTC,CASSLSGTSGRTEQFF
NA,NA,TRBV5-6,TRBJ2-2,TGTGCCAGCAGCTGGACACAGGGTTCTATGAGGGAGCTGTTTTTT,CASSWTQGSMRELFF
NA,NA,TRBV2,TRBJ2-3,TGTGCCACCGGGGGGCGGGGCAGGCCATCCCCGCAGTATTTT,CATGGRGRPSPQYF
NA,TRBD1,TRBV19,TRBJ2-4,TGTGCCAGTAGTACATCTGACAGGGGGTGGGAAAACATTCAGTACTTC,CASSTSDRGWENIQYF
NA,NA,TRBV27,TRBJ2-7,TGTGCCAGCAGTTTGGCCAGCTCCTACGAGCAGTACTTC,CASSLASSYEQYF
few,NA,TRBV28,TRBJ2-5,TGTGCCAGCAGTTTATCCCAGGGGAGAGGGACCCAGTACTTC,CASSLSQGRGTQYF
NA,NA,TRBV2,TRBJ2-7,TGTGCCAGCACCCCCGCCTACGAGCAGTACTTC,CASTPAYEQYF
NA,NA,TRBV9,TRBJ2-7,TGTGCCAGCAGCGTAGTCGGGGACTCCTACGAGCAGTACTTC,CASSVVGDSYEQYF
NA,TRBD2,TRBV7-7,TRBJ2-3,TGTGCTAGCAGCCTAGGGGGGACTAGCGGCCATACGCAGTATTTT,CASSLGGTSGHTQYF
NA,NA,TRBV11-1,TRBJ1-6,TGTGCCAGCAGCTGGGTCAGCGGTAATTCACCCCTCCACTTT,CASSWVSGNSPLHF
NA,NA,TRBV5-3,TRBJ1-5,TGTGCCAGAAGCCCAGTCAGGGGTATATCGGCGCAGCCCCAGCATTTT,CARSPVRGISAQPQHF
NA,TRBD2,TRBV29-1,TRBJ2-3,TGCAGCGTTGGGCGGGAGGGCCGCAGCACAGATACGCAGTATTTT,CSVGREGRSTDTQYF
few,NA,TRBV6-4,TRBJ1-5,TGTGCCAGCAGTCCGGGGATTGGGAAGCCCCAGCATTTT,CASSPGIGKPQHF